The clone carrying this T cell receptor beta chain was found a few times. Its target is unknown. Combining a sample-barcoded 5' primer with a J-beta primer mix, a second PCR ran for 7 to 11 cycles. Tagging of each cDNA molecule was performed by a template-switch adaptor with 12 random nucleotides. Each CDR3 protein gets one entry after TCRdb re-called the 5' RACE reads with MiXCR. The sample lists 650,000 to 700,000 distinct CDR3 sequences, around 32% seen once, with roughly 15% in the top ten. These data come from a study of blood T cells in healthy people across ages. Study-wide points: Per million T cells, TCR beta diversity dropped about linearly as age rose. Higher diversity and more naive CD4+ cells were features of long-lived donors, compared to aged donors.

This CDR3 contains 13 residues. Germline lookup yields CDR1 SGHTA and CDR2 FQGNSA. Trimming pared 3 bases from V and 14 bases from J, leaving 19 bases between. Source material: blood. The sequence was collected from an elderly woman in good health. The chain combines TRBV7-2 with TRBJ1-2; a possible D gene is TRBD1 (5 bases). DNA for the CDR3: TGTGCCAGCAGCTTGATGGAGACACAGGCCGGAACCTTC. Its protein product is CASSLMETQAGTF.